This TCR beta chain was captured in a study of tumor and adjacent non-tumor tissue in lung cancer. Whole-study context: Aged roughly 31 to 85 years, patients included 10 men and roughly 5 women with stage I to III disease. General study findings and limits: In normal lung, the top 100 clones were significantly more dominant than in tumor.

This sample's RNA came from whole unsorted tissue. Chemotherapy-naive patients with new lung cancer underwent thoracic surgery in China, August–November 2014. V lost 3 bases, J lost 2 bases, and 3 bases stayed unmatched. This CDR3 has 14 amino acids. About this clonotype itself: Antigen: not known.

Three rounds of nested PCR, following a modified ARM-PCR protocol, produced the TCRbeta library. TCRdb itself ran the multiplex PCR reads through MiXCR, one entry per CDR3 protein. This sample has about 120,000 distinct CDR3 sequences, with 60% to 70% found just once. The rearrangement joins TRBV12-3 or TRBV12-4 to TRBJ2-5; 7 bases are a match to TRBD2. The origin of this receptor is a man between 25 and 39 years old with non-small cell lung cancer. Source material: lung tumor tissue. In DNA form, the CDR3 reads TGTGCCAGCAGTTTGCCTAGCGGTCAAGAGACCCAGTACTTC. Protein sequence: CASSLPSGQETQYF.